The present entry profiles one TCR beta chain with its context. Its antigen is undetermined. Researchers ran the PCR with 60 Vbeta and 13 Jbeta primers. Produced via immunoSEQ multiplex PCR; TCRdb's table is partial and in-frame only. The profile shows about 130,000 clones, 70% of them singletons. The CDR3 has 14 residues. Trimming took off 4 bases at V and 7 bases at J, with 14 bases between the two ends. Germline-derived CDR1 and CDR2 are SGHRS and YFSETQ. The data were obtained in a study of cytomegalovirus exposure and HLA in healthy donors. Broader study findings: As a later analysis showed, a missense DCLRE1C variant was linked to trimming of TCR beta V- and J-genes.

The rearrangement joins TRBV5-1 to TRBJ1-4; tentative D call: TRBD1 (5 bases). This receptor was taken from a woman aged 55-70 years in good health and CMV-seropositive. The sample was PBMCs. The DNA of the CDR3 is TGCGCCAGCAGCGCGGAGAGGGGAGGTGAAAAACTGTTTTTT. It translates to CASSAERGGEKLFF.